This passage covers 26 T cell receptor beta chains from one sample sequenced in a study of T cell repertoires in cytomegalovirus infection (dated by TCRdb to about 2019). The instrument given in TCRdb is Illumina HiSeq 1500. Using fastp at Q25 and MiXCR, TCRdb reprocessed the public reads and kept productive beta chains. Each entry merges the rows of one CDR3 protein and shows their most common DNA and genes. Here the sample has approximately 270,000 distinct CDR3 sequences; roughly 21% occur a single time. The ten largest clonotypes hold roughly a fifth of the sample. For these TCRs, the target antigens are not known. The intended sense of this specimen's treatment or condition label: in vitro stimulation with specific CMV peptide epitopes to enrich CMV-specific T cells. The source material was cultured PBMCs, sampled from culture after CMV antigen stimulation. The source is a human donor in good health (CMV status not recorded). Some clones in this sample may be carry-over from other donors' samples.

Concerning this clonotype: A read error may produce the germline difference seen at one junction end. The CDR3 DNA sequence: TGTGCCAGCAGGGAGGGGCCCCGAGTTTCCTTC. Amino acids: CASREGPRVSF. The genes are TRBV6-5 and TRBJ2-7; possible D gene TRBD2, 6 bases. Germline V lookup: CDR1 MNHEY, CDR2 SVGAGI. This CDR3 spans 11 amino acids.

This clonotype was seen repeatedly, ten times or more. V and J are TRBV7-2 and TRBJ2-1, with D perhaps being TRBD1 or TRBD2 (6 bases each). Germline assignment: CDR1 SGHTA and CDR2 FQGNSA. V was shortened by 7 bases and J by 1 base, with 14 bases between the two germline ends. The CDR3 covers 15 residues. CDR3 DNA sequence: TGTGCCAGCAAATCCGGGGGCAGTTCCTACAATGAGCAGTTCTTC. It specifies CASKSGGSSYNEQFF.

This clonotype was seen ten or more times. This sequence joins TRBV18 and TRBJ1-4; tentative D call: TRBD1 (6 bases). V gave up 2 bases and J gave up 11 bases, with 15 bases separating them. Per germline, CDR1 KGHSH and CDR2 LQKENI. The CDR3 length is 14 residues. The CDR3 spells CASSPNEQGSKLFF. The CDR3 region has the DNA TGTGCCAGCTCACCAAATGAGCAGGGGTCTAAACTGTTTTTT.

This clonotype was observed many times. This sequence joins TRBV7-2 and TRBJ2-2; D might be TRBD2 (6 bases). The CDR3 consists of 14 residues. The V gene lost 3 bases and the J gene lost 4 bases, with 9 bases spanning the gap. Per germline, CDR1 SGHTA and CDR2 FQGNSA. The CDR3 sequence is CASSLWGVTGELFF. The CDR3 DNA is TGTGCCAGCAGCTTGTGGGGGGTCACCGGGGAGCTGTTTTTT.

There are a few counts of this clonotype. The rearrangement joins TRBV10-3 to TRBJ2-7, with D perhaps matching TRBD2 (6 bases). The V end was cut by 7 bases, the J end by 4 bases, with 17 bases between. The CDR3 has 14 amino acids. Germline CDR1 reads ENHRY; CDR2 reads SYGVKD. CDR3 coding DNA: TGTGCCATCAAGGTTGGAGGCGGGACGTACGAGCAGTACTTC. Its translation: CAIKVGGGTYEQYF.

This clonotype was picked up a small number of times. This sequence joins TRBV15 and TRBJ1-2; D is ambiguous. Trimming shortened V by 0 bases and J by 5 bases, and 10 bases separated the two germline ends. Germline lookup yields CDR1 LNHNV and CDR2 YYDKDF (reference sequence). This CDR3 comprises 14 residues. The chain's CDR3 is CATSRDLGPYGYTF. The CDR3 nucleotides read TGTGCCACCAGCAGAGATTTGGGCCCTTATGGCTACACCTTC.

CDR3 in DNA: TGTGCCAGCTCACCGGTAGGCCATACCACAGATACGCAGTATTTT. It is translated as CASSPVGHTTDTQYF. This rearrangement joins TRBV18 to TRBJ2-3; no reliable D call. The V gene's germline CDR1 is KGHSH and CDR2 LQKENI. The V gene lost 3 bases and the J gene lost 2 bases, with 12 bases spanning the gap. The CDR3 totals 15 residues.

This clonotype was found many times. The CDR3 DNA reads TGTGCCAGCAGTTACCCGGGATCCGAGCAGTACGTC. This encodes CASSYPGSEQYV. The J gene is TRBJ2-7, the V gene TRBV6-2 or TRBV6-3; D is perhaps TRBD2 (5 bases). The V gene lost 2 bases and the J gene lost 6 bases, with 8 bases spanning the gap. Germline-derived CDR1 and CDR2 are MNHEY and SVGEGT. The CDR3 runs 12 residues.

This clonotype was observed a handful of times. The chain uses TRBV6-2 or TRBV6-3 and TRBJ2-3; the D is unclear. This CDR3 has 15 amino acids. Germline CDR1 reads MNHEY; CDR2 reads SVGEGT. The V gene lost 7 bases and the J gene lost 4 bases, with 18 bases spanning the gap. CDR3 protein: CASIEWRLVADTQYF. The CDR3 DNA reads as TGTGCCAGCATCGAGTGGAGACTCGTCGCAGATACGCAGTATTTT.

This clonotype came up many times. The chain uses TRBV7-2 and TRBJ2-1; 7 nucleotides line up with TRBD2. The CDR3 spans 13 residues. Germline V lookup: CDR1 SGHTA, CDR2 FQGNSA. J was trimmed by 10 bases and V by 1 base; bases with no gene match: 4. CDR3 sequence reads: CASSLDAGAEQFF. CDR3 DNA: TGTGCCAGCAGCTTAGATGCGGGAGCCGAGCAGTTCTTC.

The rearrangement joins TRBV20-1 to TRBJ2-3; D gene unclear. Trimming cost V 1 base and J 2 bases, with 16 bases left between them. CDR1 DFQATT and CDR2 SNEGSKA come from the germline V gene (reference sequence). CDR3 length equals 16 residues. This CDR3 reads CSARAPISTSTDTQYF. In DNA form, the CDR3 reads TGCAGTGCTAGAGCCCCAATCTCGACCTCCACAGATACGCAGTATTTT.

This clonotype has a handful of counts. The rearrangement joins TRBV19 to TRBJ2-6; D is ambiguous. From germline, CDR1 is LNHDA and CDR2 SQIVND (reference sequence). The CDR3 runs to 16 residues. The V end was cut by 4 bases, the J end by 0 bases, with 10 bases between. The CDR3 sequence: CASSTAPSSGANVLTF. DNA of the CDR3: TGTGCCAGTAGTACAGCCCCCAGCTCTGGGGCCAACGTCCTGACTTTC.

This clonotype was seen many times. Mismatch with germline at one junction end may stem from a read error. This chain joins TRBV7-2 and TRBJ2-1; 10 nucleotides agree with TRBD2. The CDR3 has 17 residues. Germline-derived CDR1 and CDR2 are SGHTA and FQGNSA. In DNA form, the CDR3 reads TGTGCCAGCAGCCTAACCCCCTCTCTCGCGGAGCGGGAGGGCCCAATCTTC. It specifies CASSLTPSLAEREGPIF.

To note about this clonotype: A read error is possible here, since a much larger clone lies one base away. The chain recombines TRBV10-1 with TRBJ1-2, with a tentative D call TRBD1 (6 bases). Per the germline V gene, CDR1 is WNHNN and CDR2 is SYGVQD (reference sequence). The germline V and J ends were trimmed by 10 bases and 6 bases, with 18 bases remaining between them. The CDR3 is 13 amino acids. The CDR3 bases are TGCGCCACCCCCCCAACCGCAGGGGATGGCTACACCTTC. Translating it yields CATPPTAGDGYTF.

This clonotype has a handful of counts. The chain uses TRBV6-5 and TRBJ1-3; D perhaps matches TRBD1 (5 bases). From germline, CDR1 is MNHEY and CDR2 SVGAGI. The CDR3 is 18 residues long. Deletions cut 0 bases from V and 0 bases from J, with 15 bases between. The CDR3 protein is CASSYSGNTGHSGNTIYF. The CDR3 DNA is TGTGCCAGCAGTTACTCCGGCAACACAGGCCACTCTGGAAACACCATATATTTT.

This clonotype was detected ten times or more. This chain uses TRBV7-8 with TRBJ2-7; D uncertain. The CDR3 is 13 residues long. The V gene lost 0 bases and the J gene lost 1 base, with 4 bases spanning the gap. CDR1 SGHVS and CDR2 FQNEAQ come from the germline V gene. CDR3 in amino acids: CASSLAGSYEQYF. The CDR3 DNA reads TGTGCCAGCAGCTTAGCCGGGTCCTACGAGCAGTACTTC.

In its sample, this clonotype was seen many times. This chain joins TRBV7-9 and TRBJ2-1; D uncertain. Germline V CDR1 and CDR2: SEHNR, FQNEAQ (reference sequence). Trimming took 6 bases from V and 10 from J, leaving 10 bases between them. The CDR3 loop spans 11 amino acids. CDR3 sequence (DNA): TGTGCCAGCAGTCTGGGTACCGAGCAGTTCTTC. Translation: CASSLGTEQFF.

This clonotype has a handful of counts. In nucleotides, the CDR3 is TGTGCCAGCAGCTTGGCCCTAACTGGGAACACTGAAGCTTTCTTT. This translates into CASSLALTGNTEAFF. The chain uses TRBV5-4 and TRBJ1-1; D is ambiguous. The CDR3 is 15 amino acids. Trimming cost V 0 bases and J 1 base, with 10 bases left between them. Germline CDR1 and CDR2: SGHNT and YYREEE (reference sequence).

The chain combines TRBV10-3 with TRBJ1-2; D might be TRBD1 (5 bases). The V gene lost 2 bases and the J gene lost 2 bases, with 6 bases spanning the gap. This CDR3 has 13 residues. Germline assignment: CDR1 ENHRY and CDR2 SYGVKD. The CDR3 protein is CAISENRNYGYTF. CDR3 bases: TGTGCCATCAGTGAGAACAGGAACTATGGCTACACCTTC.

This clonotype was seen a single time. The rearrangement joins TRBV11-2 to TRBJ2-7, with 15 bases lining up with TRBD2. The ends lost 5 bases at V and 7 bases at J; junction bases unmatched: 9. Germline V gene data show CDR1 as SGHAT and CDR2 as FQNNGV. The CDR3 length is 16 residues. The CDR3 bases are TGTGCCAGCAGCCCCCGGACTAGCGGGAGGGCGAGGGAGCAGTACTTC. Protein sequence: CASSPRTSGRAREQYF.

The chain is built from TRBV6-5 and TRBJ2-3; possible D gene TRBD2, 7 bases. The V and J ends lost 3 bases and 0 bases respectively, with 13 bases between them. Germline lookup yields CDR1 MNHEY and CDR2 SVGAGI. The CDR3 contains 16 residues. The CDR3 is CASSYFAGASTDTQYF. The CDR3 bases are TGTGCCAGCAGTTATTTCGCGGGGGCTAGCACAGATACGCAGTATTTT.

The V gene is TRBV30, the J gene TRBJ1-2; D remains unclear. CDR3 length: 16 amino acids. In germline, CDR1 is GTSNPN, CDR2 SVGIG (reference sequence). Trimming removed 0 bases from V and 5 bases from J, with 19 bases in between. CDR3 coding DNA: TGTGCCTGGAGTGTACATTGGCCCTATCCTTTATATGGCTACACCTTC. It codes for CAWSVHWPYPLYGYTF.

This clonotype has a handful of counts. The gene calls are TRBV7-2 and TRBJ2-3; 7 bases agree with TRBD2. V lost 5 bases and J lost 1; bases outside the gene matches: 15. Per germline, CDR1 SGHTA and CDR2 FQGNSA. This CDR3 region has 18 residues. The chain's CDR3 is CASSIGEGAGVRTDTQYF. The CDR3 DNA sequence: TGTGCCAGCAGCATAGGTGAAGGGGCGGGAGTGCGCACAGATACGCAGTATTTT.

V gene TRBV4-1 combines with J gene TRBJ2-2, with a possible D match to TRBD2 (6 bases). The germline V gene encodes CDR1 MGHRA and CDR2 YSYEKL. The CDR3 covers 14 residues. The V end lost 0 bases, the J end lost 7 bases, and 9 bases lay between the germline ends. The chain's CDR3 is CASSQEQGGGELFF. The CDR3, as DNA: TGCGCCAGCAGCCAAGAGCAGGGAGGCGGGGAGCTGTTTTTT.

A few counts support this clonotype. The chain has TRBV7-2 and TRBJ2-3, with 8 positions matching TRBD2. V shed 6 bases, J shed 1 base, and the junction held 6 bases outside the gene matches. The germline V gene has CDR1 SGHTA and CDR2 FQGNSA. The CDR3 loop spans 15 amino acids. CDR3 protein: CASRTTSVRTDTQYF. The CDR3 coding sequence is TGTGCCAGCAGAACGACTAGCGTACGCACAGATACGCAGTATTTT.

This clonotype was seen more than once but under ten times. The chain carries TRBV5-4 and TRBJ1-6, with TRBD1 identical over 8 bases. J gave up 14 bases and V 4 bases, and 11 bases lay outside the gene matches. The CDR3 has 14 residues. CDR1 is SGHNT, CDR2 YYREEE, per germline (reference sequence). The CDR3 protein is CASSLWTGPSALHF. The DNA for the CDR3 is TGTGCCAGCAGCCTTTGGACAGGGCCCTCGGCCCTCCACTTT. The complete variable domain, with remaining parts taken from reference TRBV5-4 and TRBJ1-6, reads ETGVTQSPTHLIKTRGQQVTLRCSSQSGHNTVSWYQQALGQGPQFIFQYYREEENGRGNFPPRFSGLQFPNYSSELNVNALELDDSALYLCASSLWTGPSALHFGNGTRLTVT.